This is a list of T cell receptor beta chains from one sample in a study of T cells in Graves' hyperthyroidism and ophthalmopathy. Each CDR3 protein is one row after TCRdb ran MiXCR on the multiplex PCR reads. Of some 300,000 distinct CDR3 sequences listed, approximately 15% are singletons. Sequenced sample: blood. The receptors stem from a woman between 35 and 50 years old with Graves' hyperthyroidism. Both conserved end residues are part of each CDR3. A D gene is named only where the DNA matches it firmly. Size tells how often a clone was seen (once, few, many) or the class of an expanded clone, and some rows leave it out.

V gene	CDR3 length	clone size	D gene	J gene	CDR3 protein	CDR3 DNA
TRBV24-1	12	few	NA	TRBJ2-7	CATSDFGDEQYF	TGTGCCACCAGTGATTTTGGGGACGAGCAGTACTTC
TRBV2	13	many	NA	TRBJ1-1	CASSADGVTEAFF	TGTGCCAGCAGCGCGGACGGGGTCACTGAAGCTTTCTTT
TRBV20-1	15	few	NA	TRBJ2-2	CSASRAKPNTGELFF	TGCAGTGCGTCAAGGGCTAAACCGAACACCGGGGAGCTGTTTTTT
TRBV28	14	many	NA	TRBJ1-6	CASSPGSGASPLHF	TGTGCCAGCAGTCCAGGGTCTGGGGCTTCACCCCTCCACTTT
TRBV30	15	NA	TRBD1	TRBJ1-2	CAWREIRTGNYGYTF	TGTGCCTGGAGGGAGATTCGGACAGGCAATTATGGCTACACCTTC
TRBV20-1	12	many	NA	TRBJ1-1	CSASRTLFEAFF	TGCAGTGCTAGCCGGACACTTTTTGAAGCTTTCTTT
TRBV5-1	15	NA	TRBD1	TRBJ2-1	CASSFWDRGLGEQFF	TGCGCCAGCAGCTTTTGGGACAGGGGTTTAGGTGAGCAGTTCTTC
TRBV13	17	few	TRBD1	TRBJ2-3	CASSLKKRDSHTDTQYF	TGTGCCAGCAGCTTAAAGAAACGGGACAGCCACACAGATACGCAGTATTTT
TRBV19	16	many	TRBD2	TRBJ2-1	CASSGGDTYSYNEQFF	TGTGCCAGTAGCGGGGGGGACACGTACTCCTACAATGAGCAGTTCTTC
TRBV7-2	14	many	NA	TRBJ2-2	CASSLLGNTGELFF	TGTGCCAGCAGCTTGTTGGGGAACACCGGGGAGCTGTTTTTT
TRBV6-6	14	many	NA	TRBJ1-2	CASSYSSQGDGYTF	TGTGCCAGCAGTTACTCATCTCAGGGAGATGGCTACACCTTC
TRBV27	13	many	TRBD1	TRBJ2-7	CASKWTGTYEQYF	TGTGCCAGCAAGTGGACAGGTACCTACGAGCAGTACTTC
TRBV6-1	12	few	TRBD2	TRBJ2-7	CASSRLANEQYF	TGTGCCAGCAGCCGACTAGCAAACGAGCAGTACTTC
TRBV20-1	13	few	NA	TRBJ2-7	CSARVRDSYEQYF	TGCAGTGCTAGAGTCCGGGACTCCTACGAGCAGTACTTC
TRBV12-3/TRBV12-4	14	NA	NA	TRBJ1-1	CASSLGPQWGEAFF	TGTGCCAGCAGTCTAGGACCCCAATGGGGTGAAGCTTTCTTT
TRBV11-2	15	many	NA	TRBJ2-3	CASSLRQSNTDTQYF	TGTGCCAGCAGCTTAAGACAGTCGAACACAGATACGCAGTATTTT
TRBV7-2	14	many	NA	TRBJ1-3	CASSTGVPGNTIYF	TGTGCCAGCAGTACCGGGGTCCCTGGAAACACCATATATTTT
TRBV7-9	14	NA	NA	TRBJ2-5	CASSPSGSKETQYF	TGTGCCAGCAGCCCCAGCGGCAGCAAAGAGACCCAGTACTTC
TRBV7-2	16	many	TRBD2	TRBJ2-1	CASSYGLAGGRYEQFF	TGTGCCAGCAGCTACGGACTAGCGGGAGGGCGGTATGAGCAGTTCTTC
TRBV20-1	16	many	TRBD1	TRBJ2-7	CSARDQRTGGFHEQYF	TGCAGTGCTAGAGATCAGAGGACAGGGGGTTTCCACGAGCAGTACTTC
TRBV7-9	16	few	NA	TRBJ2-3	CASSFGNWAGTDTQYF	TGTGCCAGCAGCTTTGGGAACTGGGCGGGTACTGATACGCAGTATTTT
TRBV2	13	many	TRBD2	TRBJ2-1	CASSRGLDNEQFF	TGTGCCAGCAGCCGCGGACTAGACAATGAGCAGTTCTTC
TRBV6-8	15	many	NA	TRBJ1-5	CASSGTTTESQPQHF	TGTGCCAGCAGTGGGACGACAACAGAGAGTCAGCCCCAGCATTTT
TRBV28	15	many	NA	TRBJ2-7	CASSLVAGGSYEQYF	TGTGCCAGCAGTTTAGTCGCAGGGGGGTCCTACGAGCAGTACTTC
TRBV6-1	14	many	NA	TRBJ1-2	CASTQGQYNYGYTF	TGTGCCAGCACCCAAGGACAGTATAACTATGGCTACACCTTC
TRBV24-1	15	many	TRBD1	TRBJ1-4	CATSDPGQPNEKLFF	TGTGCCACCAGTGATCCGGGACAGCCTAATGAAAAACTGTTTTTT
TRBV7-8	11	few	NA	TRBJ2-1	CASTTYDEQFF	TGTGCCAGCACCACTTACGATGAGCAGTTCTTC
TRBV9	15	few	NA	TRBJ1-6	CASSVEGHLDSPLHF	TGTGCCAGCAGCGTAGAGGGACACCTGGATTCACCCCTCCACTTT
TRBV5-8	16	many	TRBD1	TRBJ1-4	CASSQTGGISNEKLFF	TGTGCCAGCAGCCAGACAGGGGGGATCTCTAATGAAAAACTGTTTTTT
TRBV28	14	many	NA	TRBJ2-7	CASSLSPPPYEQYF	TGTGCCAGCAGTTTAAGCCCGCCCCCCTACGAGCAGTACTTC
TRBV20-1	15	NA	NA	TRBJ2-3	CSAREWGWGADTQYF	TGCAGTGCTAGAGAATGGGGGTGGGGGGCAGATACGCAGTATTTT